This section outlines one T cell receptor beta chain sequence together with its context. Its antigen remains unknown. The junction differs from germline at one of its ends, possibly a read error. The data are from a study of blood T cells in healthy people across ages. Primers used in a second PCR of about 6 to 11 cycles were a sample-barcoded 5' primer and a J-beta primer mix. All cDNA molecules were each tagged by a template-switch adaptor with 12 random nucleotides. A single record per CDR3 protein comes from TCRdb applying MiXCR to the 5' RACE reads. This table holds 600,000 or so distinct CDR3 sequences, about 28% found once. The CDR3 runs 14 residues. The V gene's germline CDR1 is LNHDA and CDR2 SQIVND (reference sequence). General study points: Diversity was estimated from one million T cells, and these estimates were considered underestimates. PBMCs were not sorted, which prevented a conclusive comparison of naive versus antigen-experienced cells. Higher naive T cell percentage went strongly together with higher TCR beta diversity.

Material for sequencing was blood. This sequence joins TRBV19 and TRBJ1-2; 9 bases align to TRBD1. This receptor was obtained from a woman aged 80 or over in good health. The CDR3 sequence is CASSSPGQGDGCTF. The DNA for the CDR3 is TGTGCCAGTAGTTCTCCGGGACAGGGTGATGGCTGCACCTTC.